This T cell receptor beta chain was identified during a study of blood T cells in healthy people across ages. Study-level results: Observed TCR beta diversity per million T cells went down as age went up. This fall followed a roughly linear course with age.

V was shortened by 6 bases and J by 5 bases, with 8 bases between the two germline ends. Looked up from germline, CDR1 is DFQATT and CDR2 is SNEGSKA (reference sequence). The CDR3 length is 11 residues. Using a J-beta primer mix together with a sample-barcoded 5' primer, a second PCR was run for roughly 7 to 12 cycles. TCRdb passed the 5' RACE reads through MiXCR, listing each CDR3 protein once. The sample shows 1.5 million to 2 million distinct CDR3 sequences, under 30% of them seen only once. Concerning this clonotype: The antigen is unknown.

Sample: blood. The rearrangement uses TRBV20-1 and TRBJ2-1; D is ambiguous. This TCR was recovered from a woman younger than 45 in good health. For the CDR3, the DNA is TGCAGTGCGGTAGGACACAATGAGCAGTTCTTC. Translating it yields CSAVGHNEQFF.